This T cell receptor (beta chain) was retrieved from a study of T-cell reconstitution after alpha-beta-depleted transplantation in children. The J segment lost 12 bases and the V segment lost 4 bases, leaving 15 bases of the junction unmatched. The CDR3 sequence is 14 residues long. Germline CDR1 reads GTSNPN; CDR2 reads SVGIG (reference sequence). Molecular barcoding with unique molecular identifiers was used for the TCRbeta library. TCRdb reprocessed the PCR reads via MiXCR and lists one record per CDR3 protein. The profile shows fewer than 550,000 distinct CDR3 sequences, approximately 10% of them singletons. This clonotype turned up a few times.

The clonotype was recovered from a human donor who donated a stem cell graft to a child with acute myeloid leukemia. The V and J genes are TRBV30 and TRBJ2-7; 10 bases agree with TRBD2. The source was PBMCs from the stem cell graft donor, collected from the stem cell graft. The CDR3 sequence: CAWIPTSGTPRVYF. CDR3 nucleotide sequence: TGTGCCTGGATCCCCACTAGCGGGACACCCCGCGTGTACTTC.